This T cell receptor (beta chain) was obtained from a study of vaccination and CD4 T cells after COVID-19. Study overall: Fewer than ten convalescent cases were mild and one was severe, and all had been SARS-CoV-2 positive by nasal swab PCR. Samples after vaccination came a median roughly 70 days past dose two, ranging 14 to 241.

The Oncomine TCR Beta short-read assay sequenced DNA from cultured CD4+ T cells. MiXCR was run by TCRdb on the PCR reads, yielding one entry per CDR3 protein. The repertoire holds some 18,000 distinct CDR3 sequences, approximately 49% seen once, with roughly 6.2% in the top ten. The treatment was: roughly 10-day PBMC culture with coronavirus spike peptide pools or control peptides (ViraFEST assay). Half the medium was replaced with fresh IL-2 medium on days 3 and 7. This clonotype was observed a handful of times. The antigen remains unidentified. Study outcomes and limitations: Among reactive clones from convalescent patients, a median around 84% appeared only post-vaccination.

The CDR3 covers 14 residues. V was clipped by 1 base and J by 6 bases, with 10 bases between them. Germline CDR1 is SEHNR and CDR2 is FQNEAQ (reference sequence). The chain carries TRBV7-9 and TRBJ1-5; D is possibly TRBD1 (6 bases). Sequencing input: CD4+ T cells from blood, cultured in vitro. The clonotype was recovered from a human donor who had recovered from COVID-19. The chain's CDR3 is CASSLEGQIQPQHF. DNA of the CDR3: TGTGCCAGCAGCTTAGAAGGACAGATTCAGCCCCAGCATTTT.